This record covers a single TCR beta chain. This sample is part of a study of blood T cell repertoires in COVID-19. At the level of the study: Italy, Spain and the United States were the sources of the convalescent and acute COVID-19 samples. T cells, B-cell-depleted T cells, or PBMCs provided the cDNA or gDNA that served as material.

Living in about two dozen US areas, the participants were between about 18 and 100 years of age. A case of COVID-19 had been met by exposed participants within 2 weeks before study entry. V was pared by 3 bases and J by 6 bases, with 10 bases between. The germline gives CDR1 LNHDA, CDR2 SQIVND (reference sequence). The CDR3 is 13 amino acids. Assay: immunoSEQ multiplex PCR; the TCRdb copy retains only in-frame clones and omits some. The table has 200,000 to 250,000 clones, 90% seen once. The sample comprised PBMCs or T cells enriched from blood (not recorded which). V and J are TRBV19 and TRBJ2-3, with D maybe TRBD1 (6 bases). The clonotype comes from a man between 25 and 39 years old who had been exposed to COVID-19. Written as DNA, the CDR3 is TGTGCCAGTAGTATGCAGGGGATGGATACGCAGTATTTT. Its protein product is CASSMQGMDTQYF. The full variable domain, with the rest looked up from reference TRBV19 and TRBJ2-3, is DGGITQSPKYLFRKEGQNVTLSCEQNLNHDAMYWYRQDPGQGLRLIYYSQIVNDFQKGDIAEGYSVSREKKESFPLTVTSAQKNPTAFYLCASSMQGMDTQYFGPGTRLTVL.